The TCR beta chain under discussion was sequenced for a study of blood T cell repertoires in COVID-19. Self-reported history from a screening survey and questionnaire set each donor's cohort. The CDR3 length is 16 residues. Germline CDR1 is MGHRA and CDR2 is YSYEKL. The V and J ends lost 0 bases and 4 bases, in that order; junction bases with no gene match: 6. In the original analysis: Amplification of reference gene primers provided the estimated nucleated cell counts. TCRdb keeps only in-frame clones here, not all; method: immunoSEQ multiplex PCR. The V and J calls and clone size come from that table; D and trimming were worked out from the DNA. This table has 400,000 to 450,000 clones, about 92% appearing once.

The source of this sequence is a man between 18 and 29 years old who had recovered from COVID-19. The rearrangement links TRBV4-1 to TRBJ2-3; 8 bases are a match to TRBD2. The sample was PBMCs or T cells enriched from blood (not recorded which). The CDR3 DNA reads TGCGCCAGCAGCCAAGATATAAGCGGGAGCGCAGATACGCAGTATTTT. Residues: CASSQDISGSADTQYF.